Reported below is one TCR beta chain. Libraries were prepared by immunoSEQ multiplex PCR; TCRdb keeps only in-frame clonotypes and omits some of them. The sample holds about 28,000 clones; under 90% are singletons and the top ten take roughly 0.4%. These data come from a study of regulatory dendritic cells for organ transplantation. This CDR3 comprises 13 residues. Per the germline V gene, CDR1 is LNHDA and CDR2 is SQIVND (reference sequence). V was shortened by 5 bases and J by 8 bases, with 15 bases between the two germline ends. This clonotype was obtained from a human donor in good health. The source material was naive CD8+ T cells from blood. As for subset: CD45RA+ naive T cells. V gene TRBV19 combines with J gene TRBJ1-2; perhaps TRBD1 as D (5 bases). The CDR3 loop reads CASSFPTGGGYTF. The CDR3 DNA sequence: TGTGCCAGTAGTTTCCCCACAGGAGGGGGCTACACCTTC.